These 8 T cell receptor beta chains were all obtained from the same sample, sequenced in a study of PD-L1 blockade in urothelial cancer. The time point was: pretreatment peripheral blood. Data came from immunoSEQ multiplex PCR; TCRdb stores just in-frame clones and leaves some out. The data hold roughly 56,000 clones, with about 86% observed a single time. This specimen was PBMCs, taken around atezolizumab (anti-PD-L1) treatment. The receptors were gathered from a man aged 60 to 69 with urothelial cancer.

This chain links TRBV6-6 with TRBJ2-7, with TRBD1 identical over 9 bases. Germline trimming cut 6 bases from V and 0 bases from J; bases unmatched to any gene: 3. CDR1 MNHNY and CDR2 SVGAGI come from the germline V gene (reference sequence). CDR3 length: 14 amino acids. CDR3 residues: CASRGTGSSYEQYF. The CDR3 coding sequence is TGTGCCAGCAGAGGGACAGGGAGCTCCTACGAGCAGTACTTC.

V is TRBV5-4 and J is TRBJ1-1; TRBD1 might be the D (6 bases). Germline V lookup: CDR1 SGHNT, CDR2 YYREEE (reference sequence). The CDR3 runs to 14 residues. The ends were cut back, 0 bases at V and 1 base at J, with 7 bases in the middle. This CDR3 reads CASSLVGANTEAFF. The CDR3 bases are TGTGCCAGCAGCTTGGTGGGGGCGAACACTGAAGCTTTCTTT.

The CDR3 sequence: CASSKGLGPQETQYF. The CDR3 bases are TGTGCCAGCAGCAAGGGACTAGGGCCACAAGAGACCCAGTACTTC. This rearrangement joins TRBV7-2 to TRBJ2-5; 8 bases are a match to TRBD2. V was clipped by 5 bases and J by 2 bases; unmatched bases: 7. CDR1 is SGHTA, CDR2 FQGNSA, per germline. The CDR3 has 15 residues.

The chain joins TRBV9 to TRBJ2-3; 8 bases fit TRBD2. J lost 4 bases, V lost 0 bases, and 10 bases had no gene match. The CDR3 is made up of 17 amino acids. CDR1 SGDLS and CDR2 YYNGEE come from the germline V gene. This CDR3 is CASSVVGGTSPADTQYF. The CDR3 nucleotides read TGTGCCAGCAGCGTAGTGGGGGGGACTAGTCCAGCAGATACGCAGTATTTT.

The J gene is TRBJ2-2, the V gene TRBV5-1, with D possibly matching TRBD1 (6 bases). In germline, CDR1 is SGHRS, CDR2 YFSETQ. V was clipped by 4 bases and J by 0 bases, with 10 bases between them. CDR3 length: 15 amino acids. The CDR3 bases are TGCGCCAGCAGCCTACAGGGCCCGAACACCGGGGAGCTGTTTTTT. Translation gives CASSLQGPNTGELFF.

The rearrangement links TRBV2 to TRBJ1-5; D is unclear. Trimming cost V 2 bases and J 2 bases, with 10 bases left between them. The CDR3 is 15 residues long. Germline CDR1 is SNHLY and CDR2 is FYNNEI. The CDR3 loop is CASSESRLGNQPQHF. DNA of the CDR3: TGTGCCAGCAGTGAAAGCAGGTTGGGCAATCAGCCCCAGCATTTT.

The chain combines TRBV4-1 with TRBJ1-2, with 8 bases identical to TRBD1. Germline V lookup: CDR1 MGHRA, CDR2 YSYEKL. The CDR3 totals 15 residues. V shed 1 base and J 5 bases; nucleotides not matched to a gene: 6. CDR3 sequence: CASSQVDRGGYGYTF. The CDR3 DNA reads TGCGCCAGCAGCCAAGTCGACAGGGGCGGGTATGGCTACACCTTC.

V is TRBV19 and J is TRBJ1-5; 7 nucleotides agree with TRBD1. The germline V gene has CDR1 LNHDA and CDR2 SQIVND (reference sequence). CDR3 length: 14 amino acids. The ends lost 3 bases at V and 4 bases at J; junction bases unmatched: 3. The CDR3 coding sequence is TGTGCCAGTAGTATTTTACAGGGGAATCAGCCCCAGCATTTT. It yields the protein CASSILQGNQPQHF.